Following are 26 T cell receptor beta chains from one sample sequenced in a study of immune evolution from preneoplasia to lung adenocarcinoma. Here immunoSEQ multiplex PCR was the method, and the copy in TCRdb shows in-frame clones only, minus some. The profile shows approximately 5,100 clones, approximately 82% of them singletons. Sequenced sample: FFPE adjacent normal lung tissue. The receptors derive from a person in their sixties or seventies with lung adenocarcinoma.

CDR3: CATSRDPGSEQYF. Here the CDR3 DNA reads TGTGCCACCAGCAGAGACCCGGGTAGCGAGCAGTACTTC. The chain carries TRBV15 and TRBJ2-7; D is uncertain. The CDR3 loop spans 13 amino acids. Germline loops: CDR1 LNHNV, CDR2 YYDKDF (reference sequence). V was cut by 0 bases and J by 6 bases, with 9 bases left in between.

In its sample, this clone ranks as large (0.1 to 1%). The chain has TRBV9 and TRBJ2-2; TRBD2 matches at 7 bases. There are 18 residues in the CDR3. J gave up 2 bases and V 0 bases, and 10 bases lay outside the gene matches. The germline V gene has CDR1 SGDLS and CDR2 YYNGEE. The CDR3 DNA follows: TGTGCCAGCAGCGTAGGATTAGCGTCGGGGGGTAACACCGGGGAGCTGTTTTTT. Encoded protein: CASSVGLASGGNTGELFF.

J is TRBJ1-5 and V is TRBV19; D is perhaps TRBD1 (6 bases). Germline assignment: CDR1 LNHDA and CDR2 SQIVND (reference sequence). There are 15 residues in the CDR3. The germline V and J ends were trimmed by 6 bases and 7 bases, with 19 bases remaining between them. For the CDR3, the DNA is TGTGCCAGTAGCACCTCCCCGCAGGGGCAACAGCCCCAGCATTTT. It yields the protein CASSTSPQGQQPQHF.

This clone is labeled medium-sized (0.01 to 0.1%). Other DNA sequences of this sample code for an identical CDR3. This chain links TRBV5-1 with TRBJ1-6; D not certain. The ends were cut back, 3 bases at V and 7 bases at J, with 5 bases in the middle. Per the germline V gene, CDR1 is SGHRS and CDR2 is YFSETQ. This CDR3 has 12 residues. The CDR3 nucleotides read TGCGCCAGCAGCTCCGGGAATTCACCCCTCCACTTT. It encodes CASSSGNSPLHF. Combining the CDR3 with reference TRBV5-1 and TRBJ1-6 gives the whole variable domain KAGVTQTPRYLIKTRGQQVTLSCSPISGHRSVSWYQQTPGQGLQFLFEYFSETQRNKGNFPGRFSGRQFSNSRSEMNVSTLELGDSALYLCASSSGNSPLHFGNGTRLTVT.

This chain connects TRBV14 to TRBJ1-2; D perhaps matches TRBD1 (6 bases). Germline V gene data show CDR1 as SGHDN and CDR2 as FVKESK. Trimming took 4 bases from V and 9 from J, leaving 15 bases between them. The CDR3 has 13 residues. DNA of the CDR3: TGTGCCAGCAGCCCAAATCTGGGGGGCCGCTACACCTTC. Translated, it gives CASSPNLGGRYTF.

The chain links TRBV2 to TRBJ2-2, with 9 bases aligning to TRBD2. The V and J ends lost 8 bases and 6 bases, in that order; junction bases with no gene match: 1. The CDR3 sequence is 12 residues long. The germline V gene has CDR1 SNHLY and CDR2 FYNNEI. The CDR3 bases are TGTGCCAGCCAGCGGGGGGCCGGGGAGCTGTTTTTT. This translates into CASQRGAGELFF. Full variable domain (rest looked up from reference TRBV2 and TRBJ2-2): EPEVTQTPSHQVTQMGQEVILRCVPISNHLYFYWYRQILGQKVEFLVSFYNNEISEKSEIFDDQFSVERPDGSNFTLKIRSTKLEDSAMYFCASQRGAGELFFGEGSRLTVL.

The chain couples TRBV9 to TRBJ2-3; 12 positions match TRBD2. The length of the CDR3 is 15 residues. The germline V gene encodes CDR1 SGDLS and CDR2 YYNGEE. Trimming cost V 2 bases and J 6 bases; bases outside gene matches: 4. DNA for the CDR3: TGTGCCAGCAGCGTCGCTAGCGGGGGGGCGGATACGCAGTATTTT. It translates to CASSVASGGADTQYF.

This sequence joins TRBV4-2 and TRBJ1-1; maybe TRBD1 (5 bases). Germline assignment: CDR1 LGHNA and CDR2 YNFKEQ. The ends were cut back, 4 bases at V and 3 bases at J, with 12 bases in the middle. The CDR3 consists of 14 residues. The DNA for the CDR3 is TGTGCCAGCAGCCTGTTGGGGGACGACACTGAAGCTTTCTTT. Translation gives CASSLLGDDTEAFF.

The count of this clone is one. V and J are TRBV30 and TRBJ2-3, with TRBD1 matching over 11 bases. V lost 3 bases and J lost 6; bases outside the gene matches: 14. This CDR3 contains 17 residues. Germline CDR1 and CDR2: GTSNPN and SVGIG (reference sequence). The chain's CDR3 is CAWRAGQGAIESDTQYF. Here the CDR3 DNA reads TGTGCCTGGAGAGCCGGACAGGGGGCGATCGAGTCGGATACGCAGTATTTT. Full variable domain (outside the CDR3, taken from reference TRBV30 and TRBJ2-3): SQTIHQWPATLVQPVGSPLSLECTVEGTSNPNLYWYRQAAGRGLQLLFYSVGIGQISSEVPQNLSASRPQDRQFILSSKKLLLSDSGFYLCAWRAGQGAIESDTQYFGPGTRLTVL.

The rearrangement uses TRBV12-5 and TRBJ2-5; 10 nucleotides align to TRBD1. Unmatched junction bases numbered 12, after V lost 7 bases and J lost 4 bases. This CDR3 contains 16 residues. Per germline, CDR1 LGHNT and CDR2 FRNRAP. CDR3 DNA: TGTGCTAGTGTCGGCGGGGCCGGGACAGGGGTAGAGACCCAGTACTTC. Translating gives CASVGGAGTGVETQYF.

This sequence joins TRBV7-2 and TRBJ2-7, with TRBD2 as a possible D gene (5 bases). The germline V gene has CDR1 SGHTA and CDR2 FQGNSA. V was shortened by 6 bases and J by 3 bases, with 9 bases between the two germline ends. The CDR3 has 12 amino acids. In nucleotides, the CDR3 is TGTGCCAGCAGTCAAAGCGGCTACGAGCAGTACTTC. This encodes CASSQSGYEQYF.

The rearrangement joins TRBV25-1 to TRBJ2-2, with TRBD2 as a possible D gene (6 bases). V was cut by 6 bases and J by 7 bases, with 15 bases left in between. Germline lookup yields CDR1 MGHDK and CDR2 SYGVNS. The CDR3 contains 14 residues. The CDR3 bases are TGTGCCAGCAGCGGAATTGGGGGGAACGGGGAGCTGTTTTTT. Residues: CASSGIGGNGELFF.

Only a few counts were recorded for this clone. CDR3 coding DNA: TGTGCCAGTAGGAGAGGGACGGGGCCCAATGAGCAGTTCTTC. Translated: CASRRGTGPNEQFF. V gene TRBV19 combines with J gene TRBJ2-1; D might be TRBD1 or TRBD2, each matching 5 bases. This CDR3 region has 14 residues. Trimming shortened V by 6 bases and J by 6 bases, and 15 bases separated the two germline ends. Germline values: CDR1 LNHDA, CDR2 SQIVND (reference sequence).

This rearrangement joins TRBV4-2 to TRBJ2-5; TRBD2 matches at 12 bases. With 4 bases clipped from V and 2 bases from J, the junction kept 2 bases outside the gene matches. The length of the CDR3 is 15 residues. Looked up from germline, CDR1 is LGHNA and CDR2 is YNFKEQ. CDR3 region: CASSPSGGDQETQYF. CDR3 coding DNA: TGTGCCAGCAGCCCTAGCGGGGGGGATCAAGAGACCCAGTACTTC.

The chain employs TRBV9 and TRBJ2-7; 8 bases are shared with TRBD1. The CDR3 length is 14 residues. Trimming at V came to 7 bases and at J to 6 bases, leaving 12 bases not matched to a gene. Germline CDR1 SGDLS, CDR2 YYNGEE. The CDR3 region is CASAFGTGGLEQYF. The DNA of the CDR3 is TGTGCCAGCGCGTTTGGGACAGGCGGACTCGAGCAGTACTTC.

The V and J genes are TRBV7-2 and TRBJ1-1; D not certain. V shed 1 base and J shed 11 bases, with 11 bases lying between them. Germline CDR1 and CDR2: SGHTA and FQGNSA. The CDR3 sequence is 12 residues long. In nucleotides, the CDR3 is TGTGCCAGCAGCTTAGTACCAAGTTCGGCTTTCTTT. Residues: CASSLVPSSAFF.

The gene calls are TRBV27 and TRBJ2-1, with TRBD1 identical over 11 bases. Germline-derived CDR1 and CDR2 are MNHEY and SMNVEV (reference sequence). CDR3 size: 16 residues. V shed 7 bases and J 9 bases; nucleotides not matched to a gene: 14. CDR3 amino acids: CASTLGTGGKTLEQFF. The CDR3, as DNA: TGTGCCAGCACCTTGGGGACAGGGGGTAAGACTCTTGAGCAGTTCTTC.

The chain uses TRBV9 and TRBJ1-1; no reliable D call. Trimming shortened V by 3 bases and J by 3 bases, and 9 bases separated the two germline ends. CDR1 and CDR2 (germline): SGDLS, YYNGEE. The CDR3 sequence is 13 residues long. CDR3: CASSDNRDTEAFF. In nucleotides, the CDR3 is TGTGCCAGCAGCGATAATCGGGACACTGAAGCTTTCTTT.

The chain combines TRBV9 with TRBJ2-3, with TRBD1 identical over 10 bases. V gave up 0 bases and J gave up 5 bases; unmatched junction bases: 15. The CDR3 extends over 19 amino acids. Germline V gives CDR1 SGDLS, CDR2 YYNGEE. In DNA form, the CDR3 reads TGTGCCAGCAGCGTAGTGGGACAGGGGACAGAGAGTTTTAGAGATACGCAGTATTTT. Translating gives CASSVVGQGTESFRDTQYF.

The rearrangement joins TRBV6-1 to TRBJ1-2; D is unresolved. Trimming shortened V by 0 bases and J by 0 bases, and 17 bases separated the two germline ends. Looked up from germline, CDR1 is MNHNS and CDR2 is SASEGT. The length of the CDR3 is 18 residues. CDR3 residues: CASSEAAIGSDSNYGYTF. CDR3 sequence (DNA): TGTGCCAGCAGTGAAGCAGCGATCGGCTCGGACTCTAACTATGGCTACACCTTC.

This clone was counted a single time. The J gene is TRBJ1-1, the V gene TRBV6-1, with 9 bases aligning to TRBD1. Looked up from germline, CDR1 is MNHNS and CDR2 is SASEGT. V was clipped by 8 bases and J by 6 bases; unmatched bases: 4. This CDR3 region has 12 residues. This CDR3 reads CASRQGVSEAFF. CDR3 DNA: TGTGCCAGCCGACAGGGGGTCTCTGAAGCTTTCTTT.

In this sample, this clone turned up a few times. The chain has TRBV4-1 and TRBJ1-6; 10 bases agree with TRBD1. Per germline, CDR1 MGHRA and CDR2 YSYEKL. This CDR3 has 15 residues. V lost 4 bases to trimming and J lost 8 bases; unmatched junction nucleotides: 5. The CDR3 reads CASSPGQGSYSPLHF. CDR3 nucleotides: TGCGCCAGCAGCCCGGGACAGGGGAGTTATTCACCCCTCCACTTT.

This clone was counted once. At one end, the junction sequence differs from germline, possibly due to a read error. V gene TRBV5-6 combines with J gene TRBJ2-7; the D is unclear. CDR1 is SGHDT and CDR2 is YYEEEE in the germline V gene. The CDR3 is 11 amino acids. The CDR3 DNA reads as TGTGCCAGCAGCTTGAGAAACATGATGGACTTC. It is translated as CASSLRNMMDF.

The chain carries TRBV2 and TRBJ1-5; D gene unclear. Trimming shortened V by 2 bases and J by 4 bases, and 9 bases separated the two germline ends. Germline V lookup: CDR1 SNHLY, CDR2 FYNNEI. The CDR3 is made up of 14 amino acids. The CDR3 loop is CASSESTLNQPQHF. The DNA for the CDR3 is TGTGCCAGCAGTGAATCGACCTTGAATCAGCCCCAGCATTTT.

This CDR3 reads CASKKGNSFINYGYTF. In DNA form, the CDR3 reads TGTGCCAGTAAGAAGGGAAATAGCTTTATTAACTATGGCTACACCTTC. The chain combines TRBV19 with TRBJ1-2, with D uncertain. The CDR3 contains 16 residues. CDR1 and CDR2 (germline): LNHDA, SQIVND (reference sequence). V was trimmed by 7 bases and J by 1 base, leaving 19 bases between them.

This rearrangement joins TRBV7-2 to TRBJ2-7; the match to TRBD2 covers 7 bases. J gave up 5 bases and V 2 bases, and 6 bases lay outside the gene matches. The CDR3 loop spans 14 amino acids. Germline CDR1 SGHTA, CDR2 FQGNSA. This CDR3 reads CASSLLTAGDEQYF. CDR3 in DNA: TGTGCCAGCAGCTTATTAACGGCGGGGGACGAGCAGTACTTC. Full variable domain (rest looked up from reference TRBV7-2 and TRBJ2-7): GAGVSQSPSNKVTEKGKDVELRCDPISGHTALYWYRQSLGQGLEFLIYFQGNSAPDKSGLPSDRFSAERTGGSVSTLTIQRTQQEDSAVYLCASSLLTAGDEQYFGPGTRLTVT.